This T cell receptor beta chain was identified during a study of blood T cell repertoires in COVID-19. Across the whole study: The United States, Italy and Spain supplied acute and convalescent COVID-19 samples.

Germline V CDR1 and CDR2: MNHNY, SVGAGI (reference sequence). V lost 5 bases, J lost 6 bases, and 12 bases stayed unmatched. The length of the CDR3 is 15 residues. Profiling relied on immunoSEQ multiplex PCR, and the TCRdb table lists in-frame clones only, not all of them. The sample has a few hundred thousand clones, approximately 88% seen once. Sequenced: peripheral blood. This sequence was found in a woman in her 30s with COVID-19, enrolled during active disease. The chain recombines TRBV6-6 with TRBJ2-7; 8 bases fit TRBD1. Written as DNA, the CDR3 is TGTGCCAGCAGTGAGACCGGGACAGGCGCCCGCGAGCAGTACTTC. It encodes CASSETGTGAREQYF.